The 10 T cell receptor beta chains presented below share a single source sample, sequenced in a study of shared clonotypes between healthy human individuals. Sequencing was performed with immunoSEQ multiplex PCR; in TCRdb, only in-frame clones are kept and a portion is missing. The profile covers around 1,900,000 clones, with over 85% appearing a single time and around 1.8% taken by the ten largest. In the naive CD8 group, cells lacked CD45RO and were positively selected for CCR7, so terminally differentiated effector memory CD45RA+ cells were left out. The sample comprised naive CD8+ T cells from PBMCs. These receptors were obtained from a man aged 18 to 35 in good health. Some clones in this sample may be carry-over from other donors' samples.

A single count supports this clone. Other DNA sequences from this sample encode an identical CDR3 as well. This rearrangement joins TRBV27 to TRBJ1-1; no clear D gene. V was shortened by 3 bases and J by 1 base, with 6 bases between the two germline ends. This CDR3 has 13 amino acids. The germline gives CDR1 MNHEY, CDR2 SMNVEV (reference sequence). CDR3: CASSFGGNTEAFF. DNA for the CDR3: TGTGCCAGCAGTTTCGGCGGGAACACTGAAGCTTTCTTT.

The chain is built from TRBV19 and TRBJ1-1; D might be TRBD1 (6 bases). Trimming stripped 2 bases from V and 5 bases from J, with 12 bases between. Looked up from germline, CDR1 is LNHDA and CDR2 is SQIVND (reference sequence). The CDR3 contains 14 residues. CDR3 residues: CASSIHRVGTEAFF. The CDR3 DNA is TGTGCCAGTAGTATACACAGGGTAGGAACTGAAGCTTTCTTT.

The count of this clone is one. The chain uses TRBV14 and TRBJ2-2; 7 positions agree with TRBD1. Germline V gene lookup returns CDR1 SGHDN and CDR2 FVKESK. V was pared by 5 bases and J by 0 bases, with 6 bases of the junction left unmatched. This CDR3 is built from 16 residues. As DNA, the CDR3 is TGTGCCAGCAGCGTACAGGGGCCCTCGAACACCGGGGAGCTGTTTTTT. Translation gives CASSVQGPSNTGELFF.

The CDR3 region has the DNA TGTGCCAGCAGCCAAGAGGGGCGCATCACAGATACGCAGTATTTT. Translation gives CASSQEGRITDTQYF. J is TRBJ2-3 and V is TRBV4-2, with D tentatively TRBD1 (5 bases). Per germline, CDR1 LGHNA and CDR2 YNFKEQ. Trimming shortened V by 0 bases and J by 2 bases, and 9 bases separated the two germline ends. CDR3 length equals 15 residues.

The J gene is TRBJ2-3, the V gene TRBV7-8; D call uncertain. Trimming cost V 1 base and J 2 bases, with 7 bases left between them. Germline loops: CDR1 SGHVS, CDR2 FQNEAQ. This CDR3 has 14 amino acids. The CDR3 here is CASSLGLLTDTQYF. The CDR3 DNA reads as TGTGCCAGCAGCTTAGGACTGCTCACAGATACGCAGTATTTT.

The chain combines TRBV9 with TRBJ2-5; D not certain. Trimming took off 0 bases at V and 5 bases at J, with 14 bases between the two ends. Germline-derived CDR1 and CDR2 are SGDLS and YYNGEE. The CDR3 runs to 15 residues. The DNA of the CDR3 is TGTGCCAGCAGCGTAGCCTTCGGTGGGCCGGAGACCCAGTACTTC. Its translation: CASSVAFGGPETQYF.

J is TRBJ2-7 and V is TRBV28, with TRBD1 identical over 10 bases. CDR3 length: 15 residues. V lost 5 bases to trimming and J lost 3 bases; unmatched junction nucleotides: 7. Germline V gene lookup returns CDR1 MDHEN and CDR2 SYDVKM. Here the CDR3 DNA reads TGTGCCAGCAGTCCGGGGACAGGGGCGCTCTACGAGCAGTACTTC. This codes for CASSPGTGALYEQYF.

The genes are TRBV7-9 and TRBJ2-1; D tentatively reads TRBD1 or TRBD2 (5 bases each). V gave up 4 bases and J gave up 6 bases, with 25 bases separating them. The germline gives CDR1 SEHNR, CDR2 FQNEAQ (reference sequence). This CDR3 contains 18 residues. CDR3 loop: CASSSPDGPGPPPNEQFF. The CDR3 DNA reads as TGTGCCAGCAGCTCCCCCGACGGGCCGGGGCCCCCCCCCAATGAGCAGTTCTTC. Full variable domain (missing parts from reference TRBV7-9 and TRBJ2-1): DTGVSQNPRHKITKRGQNVTFRCDPISEHNRLYWYRQTLGQGPEFLTYFQNEAQLEKSRLLSDRFSAERPKGSFSTLEIQRTEQGDSAMYLCASSSPDGPGPPPNEQFFGPGTRLTVL.

The CDR3 region is CASSPPGQVYGYTF. The CDR3 region has the DNA TGCGCCAGCAGCCCCCCGGGACAGGTCTATGGCTACACCTTC. This chain joins TRBV4-1 and TRBJ1-2; 8 positions match TRBD1. V shed 4 bases and J 4 bases; nucleotides not matched to a gene: 5. Germline V gene data show CDR1 as MGHRA and CDR2 as YSYEKL. The CDR3 length is 14 residues.

The J gene is TRBJ1-6, the V gene TRBV5-1; unclear D gene. The CDR3 totals 12 residues. The germline V gene has CDR1 SGHRS and CDR2 YFSETQ. Trimming took 5 bases from V and 6 from J, leaving 6 bases between them. The CDR3 loop reads CASRSGNSPLHF. In DNA form, the CDR3 reads TGCGCCAGCAGGTCTGGTAATTCACCCCTCCACTTT.